This TCR beta chain was sequenced in a study of vaccination and CD4 T cells after COVID-19. Across the study: Overlapping peptides covering the spike proteins of SARS-CoV-2, HCoV-NL63, HCoV-OC43 and HCoV-229E were added to stimulate cells.

Treatment indicated: approximately nine-day PBMC culture with coronavirus spike peptide pools or control peptides (ViraFEST assay). The CDR3 is made up of 10 amino acids. With 4 bases removed from V and 5 bases from J, the gap between germline ends came to 2 bases. Germline V gene lookup returns CDR1 MDHEN and CDR2 SYDVKM. Study-wide results and caveats: In convalescent patients, 304 of 307 vaccine-specific clones were mono-reactive for SARS-CoV-2 spike.

The Oncomine TCR Beta short-read assay sequenced DNA from cultured CD4+ T cells. MiXCR, run by TCRdb on the PCR reads, gives a single entry per CDR3 protein. The table has approximately 7,000 distinct CDR3 sequences, around 25% seen once. This clonotype was picked up a small number of times. Its antigen remains unidentified. Source: CD4+ T cells from blood, cultured in vitro, taken after SARS-CoV-2 vaccination. The sequence was obtained from a human donor who had recovered from COVID-19. This chain connects TRBV28 to TRBJ2-5, with no clear D. The CDR3 sequence: CASSSETQYF. CDR3 nucleotide sequence: TGTGCCAGCAGTTCCGAGACCCAGTACTTC. Using reference TRBV28 and TRBJ2-5 for the parts outside the CDR3, the full variable domain is DVKVTQSSRYLVKRTGEKVFLECVQDMDHENMFWYRQDPGLGLRLIYFSYDVKMKEKGDIPEGYSVSREKKERFSLILESASTNQTSMYLCASSSETQYFGPGTRLLVL.